These 7 T cell receptor beta chains were sequenced from one sample in a study of beta chain features in type 1 diabetes. Their antigens remain unidentified. Sequencing targeted expressed TCRB transcripts, as all isolated RNA had been reverse transcribed. Libraries were prepared by immunoSEQ multiplex PCR; TCRdb keeps only in-frame clonotypes and omits some of them. The sample records 600,000 or so clones, around 12% being singletons. Study conclusions and caveats: Moderate but significant shortening of TCRB CDR3s was recorded in all four CD4+ subsets from Type 1 diabetes patients.

What was sequenced was naive CD4+ T cells from blood. These receptors all stem from a man younger than 40 with type 1 diabetes.

This clone has a handful of counts. This sequence joins TRBV9 and TRBJ2-3; 10 bases line up with TRBD1. With V trimmed by 4 bases and J by 4 bases, 3 bases remained unmatched. Looked up from germline, CDR1 is SGDLS and CDR2 is YYNGEE. The CDR3 is 14 amino acids. The CDR3 spells CASSLGQGADTQYF. CDR3 coding DNA: TGTGCCAGCAGCCTCGGACAGGGGGCAGATACGCAGTATTTT.

The chain links TRBV6-5 to TRBJ2-4, with a possible D match to TRBD2 (6 bases). The CDR3 spans 15 residues. V was trimmed by 4 bases and J by 0 bases, leaving 10 bases between them. Germline V gene data show CDR1 as MNHEY and CDR2 as SVGAGI. CDR3 nucleotide sequence: TGTGCCAGCAGTTCTGGGGGGTTAGCCAAAAACATTCAGTACTTC. The encoded protein is CASSSGGLAKNIQYF.

This clone has at least ten counts. V and J are TRBV6-1 and TRBJ2-4; D ambiguous. V gave up 4 bases and J gave up 15 bases, with 13 bases separating them. The CDR3 is 11 residues long. CDR1 and CDR2 from the germline V gene are MNHNS and SASEGT. CDR3 amino acids: CASSGYPSSYF. The CDR3 DNA reads TGTGCCAGCAGTGGCTATCCATCCTCGTACTTC.

This chain uses TRBV7-9 with TRBJ2-7, with D hard to call. The CDR3 covers 16 residues. The ends were cut back, 0 bases at V and 2 bases at J, with 14 bases in the middle. CDR1 and CDR2 from the germline V gene are SEHNR and FQNEAQ (reference sequence). DNA for the CDR3: TGTGCCAGCAGCTTAGCGTTAGGGCAGCGTCCCTACGAGCAGTACTTC. Translating it yields CASSLALGQRPYEQYF.

The chain uses TRBV6-1 and TRBJ2-2; D not resolved. The germline V gene has CDR1 MNHNS and CDR2 SASEGT. This CDR3 is 16 amino acids long. V gave up 4 bases and J gave up 4 bases, with 16 bases separating them. DNA for the CDR3: TGTGCCAGCAGTGGAGCCATATACTCGGGCACCGGGGAGCTGTTTTTT. Translated: CASSGAIYSGTGELFF.

The J gene is TRBJ1-2, the V gene TRBV2; D is uncertain. The length of the CDR3 is 11 residues. V was trimmed by 4 bases and J by 8 bases, leaving 8 bases between them. The germline CDR1 and CDR2 sequences are SNHLY and FYNNEI. CDR3 in DNA: TGTGCCAGCAGTGTCAGCCTCGGCTACACCTTC. It is translated as CASSVSLGYTF.

The chain is built from TRBV4-3 and TRBJ1-2; D is unclear. This CDR3 has 15 residues. The germline V and J ends were trimmed by 0 bases and 4 bases, with 12 bases remaining between them. The germline gives CDR1 LGHNA, CDR2 YSLEER. The DNA for the CDR3 is TGCGCCAGCAGCCAAGAAGTAACCGAGTTCTATGGCTACACCTTC. Amino acids: CASSQEVTEFYGYTF.